These 9 T cell receptor beta chains were all obtained from the same sample, sequenced in a study of T cell repertoires in cytomegalovirus infection. The antigens these receptors bind are not known. TCRdb re-derived calls from the reads in MiXCR, one entry per CDR3 protein. The data show 70,000 or so distinct CDR3 sequences, around 27% seen once. Material: CD8+ T cells from cultured PBMCs, obtained from culture after CMV antigen stimulation. The receptors shown here come from a human donor in good health (CMV status not recorded). Some clones in this sample may be carry-over from other donors' samples.

This clonotype occurred many times. J is TRBJ1-1 and V is TRBV12-3 or TRBV12-4; D unclear. The CDR3 extends over 13 amino acids. The V gene lost 6 bases and the J gene lost 0 bases, with 8 bases spanning the gap. The CDR3 region has the DNA TGTGCCAGCAGCGTCAGTATGAACACTGAAGCTTTCTTT. Residues: CASSVSMNTEAFF.

This rearrangement joins TRBV5-3 to TRBJ2-7; 8 nucleotides line up with TRBD1. TRBV5-3 is labeled an ORF, and its function is uncertain. This CDR3 contains 12 residues. V trimming: 8 bases; J trimming: 2 bases; junction bases outside the gene matches: 3. The CDR3 DNA reads TGTGCCAGTGGACAGGGACCCTACGAGCAGTACTTC. Translating gives CASGQGPYEQYF.

The chain combines TRBV4-3 with TRBJ2-2; 7 positions agree with TRBD2. Germline lookup yields CDR1 LGHNA and CDR2 YSLEER. The CDR3 is 18 amino acids. V lost 0 bases to trimming and J lost 3 bases; unmatched junction nucleotides: 10. CDR3 in amino acids: CASSQEVNGRWDTGELFF. The CDR3 DNA follows: TGCGCCAGCAGCCAAGAGGTTAACGGGAGGTGGGACACCGGGGAGCTGTTTTTT.

This clonotype occurred a few times. The genes are TRBV7-9 and TRBJ2-3, with TRBD2 matching over 7 bases. Losses at the gene ends were 5 bases for V and 2 bases for J; bases not matched to a gene: 10. Per germline, CDR1 SEHNR and CDR2 FQNEAQ (reference sequence). The CDR3 runs 16 residues. This CDR3 reads CASSPRAGADTDTQYF. CDR3 coding DNA: TGTGCCAGCAGCCCCCGGGCGGGAGCGGACACAGATACGCAGTATTTT.

The chain is built from TRBV19 and TRBJ2-1; 9 bases fit TRBD2. The CDR3 totals 16 residues. V was clipped by 1 base and J by 6 bases; unmatched bases: 7. Germline CDR1 reads LNHDA; CDR2 reads SQIVND (reference sequence). CDR3 in DNA: TGTGCCAGTAGTATAGTCCAAGTTAGCGGGAGCAATGAGCAGTTCTTC. This codes for CASSIVQVSGSNEQFF. Combining the CDR3 with reference TRBV19 and TRBJ2-1 gives the whole variable domain DGGITQSPKYLFRKEGQNVTLSCEQNLNHDAMYWYRQDPGQGLRLIYYSQIVNDFQKGDIAEGYSVSREKKESFPLTVTSAQKNPTAFYLCASSIVQVSGSNEQFFGPGTRLTVL.

In its sample, this clonotype was seen once. This chain connects TRBV4-1 to TRBJ2-3, with D tentatively TRBD2 (6 bases). Trimming pared 0 bases from V and 2 bases from J, leaving 15 bases between. In germline, CDR1 is MGHRA, CDR2 YSYEKL. The CDR3 is 17 amino acids. The CDR3 is CASSQDPAGTVTDTQYF. The CDR3 nucleotides are TGCGCCAGCAGCCAAGATCCGGCAGGGACTGTCACAGATACGCAGTATTTT.

There are a few counts of this clonotype. This chain connects TRBV19 to TRBJ1-5, with D unresolved. V lost 3 bases to trimming and J lost 0 bases, with 24 bases between them. This CDR3 contains 20 residues. Germline CDR1 reads LNHDA; CDR2 reads SQIVND (reference sequence). CDR3 in DNA: TGTGCCAGTAGTATGGGTCTAGGATTGGGCGCCAATTATAGCAATCAGCCCCAGCATTTT. This translates into CASSMGLGLGANYSNQPQHF.

The chain has TRBV12-5 and TRBJ2-3; 11 nucleotides match TRBD2. Per the germline V gene, CDR1 is LGHNT and CDR2 is FRNRAP. The CDR3 is 16 amino acids. V gave up 7 bases and J gave up 0 bases; unmatched junction bases: 6. The CDR3 region is CASASGGSSSTDTQYF. The CDR3 coding sequence is TGTGCTAGTGCTAGCGGGGGGTCCTCAAGCACAGATACGCAGTATTTT.

CDR3 amino acids: CSVVTSGSSEQYF. CDR3 DNA: TGCAGCGTAGTGACTAGCGGGAGTTCCGAGCAGTACTTC. This chain links TRBV29-1 with TRBJ2-7; 12 positions match TRBD2. Germline CDR1 is SQVTM and CDR2 is ANQGSEA. This CDR3 spans 13 amino acids. V shed 6 bases and J 6 bases; nucleotides not matched to a gene: 6.